Below, 5 T cell receptor beta chains from the same sample are listed, as sequenced in a study of CD8 T cells in Susac syndrome. An input of roughly 0.5 to 1 ug of RNA was subjected to reverse transcription using random hexamers. TCRdb processed the immunoSEQ multiplex PCR reads anew with MiXCR; each CDR3 protein has one entry. The table includes 69,000 or so distinct CDR3 sequences, roughly 94% detected once. The sample consisted of CD8+ T cells from PBMCs. The receptors were sampled from a human donor with multiple sclerosis.

V usage is TRBV3-1 and J usage is TRBJ2-7; no firm D call. Germline V gene sequence: CDR1 LGHDT, CDR2 YNNKEL (reference sequence). The V end was cut by 6 bases, the J end by 2 bases, with 11 bases between. This CDR3 contains 13 residues. Here the CDR3 reads CASSDDRPYEQYF. DNA for the CDR3: TGTGCCAGCAGTGATGACCGGCCCTACGAGCAGTACTTC.

The chain links TRBV29-1 to TRBJ2-1, with 10 bases lining up with TRBD1. Trimming cost V 6 bases and J 6 bases; bases outside gene matches: 2. The germline gives CDR1 SQVTM, CDR2 ANQGSEA. CDR3 length equals 12 residues. CDR3 DNA sequence: TGCAGCGTGGGGACAGGGGTCAATGAGCAGTTCTTC. Residues: CSVGTGVNEQFF.

This chain connects TRBV27 to TRBJ2-1; TRBD2 agrees at 11 bases. The CDR3 sequence is 14 residues long. After removal of 9 bases from V and 4 bases from J, the junction contained 5 bases not matched to a gene. The germline V gene encodes CDR1 MNHEY and CDR2 SMNVEV (reference sequence). Here the CDR3 DNA reads TGTGCCAGTCGTCTAGCGGGGGGTTACAATGAGCAGTTCTTC. Translated: CASRLAGGYNEQFF.

This chain connects TRBV5-6 to TRBJ2-1, with 8 nucleotides matching TRBD2. Germline V gene data show CDR1 as SGHDT and CDR2 as YYEEEE. This CDR3 region has 16 residues. V gave up 3 bases and J gave up 6 bases; unmatched junction bases: 11. In nucleotides, the CDR3 is TGTGCCAGCAGCTCCGACGGGAGGGTCCACCCCAATGAGCAGTTCTTC. The encoded protein is CASSSDGRVHPNEQFF.

The chain recombines TRBV15 with TRBJ1-4; D not certain. The CDR3 length is 18 residues. The V end lost 0 bases, the J end lost 5 bases, and 19 bases lay between the germline ends. In germline, CDR1 is LNHNV, CDR2 YYDKDF (reference sequence). In nucleotides, the CDR3 is TGTGCCACCAGCAGAGAGCGACCCGCAACTCGATACAATGAAAAACTGTTTTTT. Protein product: CATSRERPATRYNEKLFF.